The 10 T cell receptor beta chains below come from one sample, sequenced in a study of T cell responses to AZD1222 COVID-19 vaccine. Produced via immunoSEQ multiplex PCR; TCRdb's table is partial and in-frame only. The sample lists 120,000 to 150,000 clones, about 91% occurring once. This sample comprised peripheral blood, obtained 28 days after the second AZD1222 dose. These receptors were taken from an adult who received the AZD1222 COVID-19 vaccine.

The chain couples TRBV4-2 to TRBJ2-3; 8 bases agree with TRBD2. In germline, CDR1 is LGHNA, CDR2 YNFKEQ. CDR3 length: 17 residues. V gave up 5 bases and J gave up 7 bases; unmatched junction bases: 17. Here the CDR3 reads CASSEGPAGDGGNTQYF. Here the CDR3 DNA reads TGTGCCAGCAGCGAAGGCCCAGCGGGGGATGGTGGAAATACGCAGTATTTT.

The chain couples TRBV4-1 to TRBJ1-2; D gene unclear. Germline lookup yields CDR1 MGHRA and CDR2 YSYEKL. This CDR3 is built from 14 residues. Trimming stripped 0 bases from V and 5 bases from J, with 10 bases between. CDR3 bases: TGCGCCAGCAGCCAAGAAGGCCTCCAGTATGGCTACACCTTC. Protein product: CASSQEGLQYGYTF.

This chain links TRBV2 with TRBJ1-3, with D hard to call. Looked up from germline, CDR1 is SNHLY and CDR2 is FYNNEI. The CDR3 is made up of 17 amino acids. Trimming took off 4 bases at V and 0 bases at J, with 16 bases between the two ends. In DNA, the CDR3 is TGTGCCAGCAGTGGCCCCGGGGAACTGAGCTCTGGAAACACCATATATTTT. Translating it yields CASSGPGELSSGNTIYF.

The chain couples TRBV19 to TRBJ1-4; perhaps TRBD1 as D (6 bases). Germline lookup yields CDR1 LNHDA and CDR2 SQIVND (reference sequence). V lost 3 bases, J lost 8 bases, and 13 bases lay in between. This CDR3 is built from 14 residues. The CDR3 loop is CASSMNRVAEKLFF. DNA for the CDR3: TGTGCCAGTAGTATGAACAGGGTCGCGGAAAAACTGTTTTTT.

The gene calls are TRBV24-1 and TRBJ2-1; D perhaps matches TRBD2 (6 bases). Germline-derived CDR1 and CDR2 are KGHDR and SFDVKD. The length of the CDR3 is 14 residues. V was pared by 8 bases and J by 7 bases, with 17 bases between. CDR3 sequence: CATTDGGVGNEQFF. CDR3 in DNA: TGTGCCACCACTGACGGGGGAGTCGGAAATGAGCAGTTCTTC.

This chain links TRBV24-1 with TRBJ1-4; D not certain. This CDR3 is built from 14 residues. V was cut by 5 bases and J by 2 bases, with 8 bases left in between. The germline V gene has CDR1 KGHDR and CDR2 SFDVKD. The CDR3 DNA reads as TGTGCCACCAGTGGGGGAGGGACTAATGAAAAACTGTTTTTT. Translated, it gives CATSGGGTNEKLFF.

The V gene is TRBV28, the J gene TRBJ1-3, with D unresolved. V lost 0 bases, J lost 4 bases, and 13 bases lay in between. This CDR3 spans 16 amino acids. Germline V gene sequence: CDR1 MDHEN, CDR2 SYDVKM. For the CDR3, the DNA is TGTGCCAGCAGTTTATGGCCTCTGAGGAGAGGAAACACCATATATTTT. It encodes CASSLWPLRRGNTIYF.

This clone was picked up a small number of times. V is TRBV5-1 and J is TRBJ2-1, with TRBD2 identical over 14 bases. There are 20 residues in the CDR3. Germline CDR1 and CDR2: SGHRS and YFSETQ. After removal of 6 bases from V and 0 bases from J, the junction contained 14 bases not matched to a gene. In nucleotides, the CDR3 is TGCGCCAGCAAGAGTGTCCCGACTAGCGGGGGGGGTCACTCCTACAATGAGCAGTTCTTC. Translation: CASKSVPTSGGGHSYNEQFF.

The rearrangement joins TRBV24-1 to TRBJ2-3; 7 nucleotides match TRBD1. The CDR3 is made up of 15 amino acids. CDR1 KGHDR and CDR2 SFDVKD come from the germline V gene. The J segment lost 6 bases and the V segment lost 2 bases, leaving 7 bases of the junction unmatched. The CDR3 region is CATSDYRGMKDTQYF. In DNA, the CDR3 is TGTGCCACCAGTGATTACAGGGGAATGAAGGATACGCAGTATTTT.

This clone was seen just once. The rearrangement uses TRBV24-1 and TRBJ1-4, with TRBD1 matching over 9 bases. The J segment lost 7 bases and the V segment lost 4 bases, leaving 6 bases of the junction unmatched. This CDR3 spans 15 amino acids. Germline CDR1 KGHDR, CDR2 SFDVKD. CDR3 coding DNA: TGTGCCACCAGTGAAACAGGGGGCGCCGGTGAAAAACTGTTTTTT. This translates into CATSETGGAGEKLFF.